These 5 T cell receptor beta chains share one sample of origin, sequenced in a study of blood T cell repertoires in COVID-19. The table came from immunoSEQ multiplex PCR; TCRdb's copy has only in-frame clones and leaves some out. The sample lists some 200,000 clones; approximately 90% were seen once. Sequencing was performed on PBMCs or T cells enriched from blood (not recorded which). Source of these receptors: a woman aged 18-29 years in a cohort exposed to, infected with or recovered from COVID-19 (not recorded which).

This clone was found a few times. The chain combines TRBV9 with TRBJ1-2; D unclear. The CDR3 has 14 amino acids. Trimming removed 0 bases at V and 4 bases at J, with 10 bases between. Germline assignment: CDR1 SGDLS and CDR2 YYNGEE. The CDR3 coding sequence is TGTGCCAGCAGCGTAGAAGGAGGGCCCTATGGCTACACCTTC. Its translation: CASSVEGGPYGYTF.

The chain links TRBV5-6 to TRBJ2-5; 8 bases line up with TRBD2. The CDR3 is 13 residues long. The V segment lost 4 bases and the J segment 4 bases; nucleotides outside the gene matches: 3. The V gene's germline CDR1 is SGHDT and CDR2 YYEEEE. The CDR3, as DNA: TGTGCCAGCAGCCCCCTAGCGGGAGAGACCCAGTACTTC. It encodes CASSPLAGETQYF.

The V and J genes are TRBV24-1 and TRBJ2-1; 8 bases line up with TRBD1. The CDR3 covers 17 residues. The ends lost 4 bases at V and 2 bases at J; junction bases unmatched: 9. CDR1 is KGHDR, CDR2 SFDVKD, per germline. CDR3 region: CATSDRSSTGAYNEQFF. The CDR3 nucleotides are TGTGCCACCAGTGACCGTTCTTCGACAGGGGCCTACAATGAGCAGTTCTTC.

The chain combines TRBV11-1 with TRBJ1-2, with 7 bases fitting TRBD1. The CDR3 has 15 residues. In germline, CDR1 is SGHAT, CDR2 FQDESV (reference sequence). The J segment lost 2 bases and the V segment lost 4 bases, leaving 7 bases of the junction unmatched. CDR3 nucleotides: TGTGCCAGCAGCTCAGGACGACAGGGCAACTATGGCTACACCTTC. Residues: CASSSGRQGNYGYTF.

This chain uses TRBV5-6 with TRBJ1-5; TRBD1 matches at 10 bases. CDR3 length equals 15 residues. Germline V gene data show CDR1 as SGHDT and CDR2 as YYEEEE. Unmatched junction bases numbered 7, after V lost 4 bases and J lost 6 bases. CDR3 amino acids: CASSGWDRGAQPQHF. The CDR3 nucleotides are TGTGCCAGCAGCGGGTGGGACAGGGGTGCTCAGCCCCAGCATTTT.